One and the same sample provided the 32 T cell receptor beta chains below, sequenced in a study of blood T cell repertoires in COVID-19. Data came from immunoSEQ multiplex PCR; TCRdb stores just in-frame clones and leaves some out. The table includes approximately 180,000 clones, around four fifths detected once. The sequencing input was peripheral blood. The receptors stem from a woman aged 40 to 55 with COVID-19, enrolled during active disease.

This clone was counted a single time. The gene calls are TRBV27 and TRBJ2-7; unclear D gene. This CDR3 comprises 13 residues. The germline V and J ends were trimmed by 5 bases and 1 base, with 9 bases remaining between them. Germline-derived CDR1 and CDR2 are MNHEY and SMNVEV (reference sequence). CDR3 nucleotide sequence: TGTGCCAGCAGTCCGGCGGCTTCCTACGAGCAGTACTTC. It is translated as CASSPAASYEQYF.

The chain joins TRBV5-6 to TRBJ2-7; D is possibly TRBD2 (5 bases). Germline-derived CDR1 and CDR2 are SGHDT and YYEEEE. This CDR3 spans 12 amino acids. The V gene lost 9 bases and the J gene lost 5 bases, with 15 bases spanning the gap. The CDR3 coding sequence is TGTGCCACCCGGTTTTACGGGGACGAGCAGTACTTC. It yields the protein CATRFYGDEQYF.

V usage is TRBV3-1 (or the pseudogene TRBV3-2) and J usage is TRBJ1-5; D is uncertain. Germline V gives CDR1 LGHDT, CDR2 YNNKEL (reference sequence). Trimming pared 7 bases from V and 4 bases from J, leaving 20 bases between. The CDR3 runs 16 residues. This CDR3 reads CASNLNLTRGNQPQHF. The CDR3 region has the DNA TGTGCCAGCAACCTGAACCTCACAAGAGGAAATCAGCCCCAGCATTTT.

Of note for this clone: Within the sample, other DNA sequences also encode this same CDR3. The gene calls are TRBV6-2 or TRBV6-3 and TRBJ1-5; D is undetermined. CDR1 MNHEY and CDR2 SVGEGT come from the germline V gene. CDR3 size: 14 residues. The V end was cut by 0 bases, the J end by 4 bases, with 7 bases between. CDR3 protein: CASSYSRRNQPQHF. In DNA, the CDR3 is TGTGCCAGCAGTTACTCGAGGAGAAATCAGCCCCAGCATTTT.

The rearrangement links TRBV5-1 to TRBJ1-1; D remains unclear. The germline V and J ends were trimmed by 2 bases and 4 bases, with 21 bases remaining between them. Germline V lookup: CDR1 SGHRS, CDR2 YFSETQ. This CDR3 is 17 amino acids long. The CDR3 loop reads CASSLSAGRRPTTEAFF. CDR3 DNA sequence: TGCGCCAGCAGCTTATCCGCTGGACGGAGGCCGACCACTGAAGCTTTCTTT. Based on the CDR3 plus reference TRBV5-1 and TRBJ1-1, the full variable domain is KAGVTQTPRYLIKTRGQQVTLSCSPISGHRSVSWYQQTPGQGLQFLFEYFSETQRNKGNFPGRFSGRQFSNSRSEMNVSTLELGDSALYLCASSLSAGRRPTTEAFFGQGTRLTVV.

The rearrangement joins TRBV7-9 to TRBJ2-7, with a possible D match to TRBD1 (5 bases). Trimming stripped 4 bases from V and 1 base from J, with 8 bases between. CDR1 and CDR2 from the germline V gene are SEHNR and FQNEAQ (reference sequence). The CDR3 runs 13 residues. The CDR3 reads CASSSDSSYEQYF. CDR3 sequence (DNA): TGTGCCAGCAGCTCCGACAGTTCCTACGAGCAGTACTTC.

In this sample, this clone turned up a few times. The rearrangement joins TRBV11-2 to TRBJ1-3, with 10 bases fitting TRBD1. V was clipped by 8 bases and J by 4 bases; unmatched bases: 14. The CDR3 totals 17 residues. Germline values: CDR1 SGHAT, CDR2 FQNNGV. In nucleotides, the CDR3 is TGTGCCAGCGCTTCCCCGGGACAGGGGTGGAGGGGAAACACCATATATTTT. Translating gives CASASPGQGWRGNTIYF. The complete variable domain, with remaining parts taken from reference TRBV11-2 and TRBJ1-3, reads EAGVAQSPRYKIIEKRQSVAFWCNPISGHATLYWYQQILGQGPKLLIQFQNNGVVDDSQLPKDRFSAERLKGVDSTLKIQPAKLEDSAVYLCASASPGQGWRGNTIYFGEGSWLTVV.

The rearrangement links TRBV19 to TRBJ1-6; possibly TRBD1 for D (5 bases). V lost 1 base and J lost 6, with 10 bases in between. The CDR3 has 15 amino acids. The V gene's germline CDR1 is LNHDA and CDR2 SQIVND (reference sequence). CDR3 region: CASSIAQQANSPLHF. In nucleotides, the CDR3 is TGTGCCAGTAGTATAGCCCAACAGGCTAATTCACCCCTCCACTTT. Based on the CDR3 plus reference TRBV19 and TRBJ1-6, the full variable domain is DGGITQSPKYLFRKEGQNVTLSCEQNLNHDAMYWYRQDPGQGLRLIYYSQIVNDFQKGDIAEGYSVSREKKESFPLTVTSAQKNPTAFYLCASSIAQQANSPLHFGNGTRLTVT.

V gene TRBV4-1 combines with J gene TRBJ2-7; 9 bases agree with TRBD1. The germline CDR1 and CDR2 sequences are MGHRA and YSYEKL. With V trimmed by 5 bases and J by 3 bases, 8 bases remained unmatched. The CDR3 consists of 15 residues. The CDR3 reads CASSKGTGSSYEQYF. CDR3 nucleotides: TGCGCCAGCAGCAAAGGGACAGGGTCGAGCTACGAGCAGTACTTC.

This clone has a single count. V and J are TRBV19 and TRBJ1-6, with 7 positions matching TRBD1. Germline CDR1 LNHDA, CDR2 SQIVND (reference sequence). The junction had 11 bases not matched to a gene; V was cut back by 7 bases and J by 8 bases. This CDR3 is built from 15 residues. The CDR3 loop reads CASKRLDRVDSPLHF. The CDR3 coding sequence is TGTGCCAGTAAGCGGCTCGACAGGGTGGATTCACCCCTCCACTTT.

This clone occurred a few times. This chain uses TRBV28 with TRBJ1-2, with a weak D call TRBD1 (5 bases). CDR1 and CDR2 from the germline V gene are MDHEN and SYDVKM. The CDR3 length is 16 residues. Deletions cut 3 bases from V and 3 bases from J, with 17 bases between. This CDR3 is CASSFKSGARDYGYTF. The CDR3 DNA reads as TGTGCCAGCAGTTTTAAGTCTGGGGCGCGTGACTATGGCTACACCTTC.

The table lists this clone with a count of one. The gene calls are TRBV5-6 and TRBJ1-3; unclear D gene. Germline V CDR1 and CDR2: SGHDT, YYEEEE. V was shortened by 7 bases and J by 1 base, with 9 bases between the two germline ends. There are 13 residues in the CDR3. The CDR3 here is CASRGVSGNTIYF. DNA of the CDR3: TGTGCCAGCCGCGGGGTATCTGGAAACACCATATATTTT. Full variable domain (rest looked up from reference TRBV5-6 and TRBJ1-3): DAGVTQSPTHLIKTRGQQVTLRCSPKSGHDTVSWYQQALGQGPQFIFQYYEEEERQRGNFPDRFSGHQFPNYSSELNVNALLLGDSALYLCASRGVSGNTIYFGEGSWLTVV.

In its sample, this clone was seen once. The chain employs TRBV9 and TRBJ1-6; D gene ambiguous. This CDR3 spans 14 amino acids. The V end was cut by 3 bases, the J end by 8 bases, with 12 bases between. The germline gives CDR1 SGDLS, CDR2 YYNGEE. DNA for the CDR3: TGTGCCAGCAGCGATGGAGGGAGAGATTCACCCCTCCACTTT. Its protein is CASSDGGRDSPLHF.

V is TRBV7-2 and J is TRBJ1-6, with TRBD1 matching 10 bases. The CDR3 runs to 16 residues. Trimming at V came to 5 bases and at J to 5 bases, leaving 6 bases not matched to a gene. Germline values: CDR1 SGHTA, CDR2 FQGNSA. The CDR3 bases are TGTGCCAGCAGCGAGCGGACAGGGGGAAATAATTCACCCCTCCACTTT. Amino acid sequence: CASSERTGGNNSPLHF. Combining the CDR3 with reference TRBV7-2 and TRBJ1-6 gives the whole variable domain GAGVSQSPSNKVTEKGKDVELRCDPISGHTALYWYRQSLGQGLEFLIYFQGNSAPDKSGLPSDRFSAERTGGSVSTLTIQRTQQEDSAVYLCASSERTGGNNSPLHFGNGTRLTVT.

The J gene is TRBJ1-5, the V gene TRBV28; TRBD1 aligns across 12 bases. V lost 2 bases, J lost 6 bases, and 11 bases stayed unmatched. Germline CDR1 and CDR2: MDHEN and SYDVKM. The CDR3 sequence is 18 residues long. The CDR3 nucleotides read TGTGCCAGCAGTTTAGGGACAGGGGGCGGGGGCCTTGGTCAGCCCCAGCATTTT. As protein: CASSLGTGGGGLGQPQHF.

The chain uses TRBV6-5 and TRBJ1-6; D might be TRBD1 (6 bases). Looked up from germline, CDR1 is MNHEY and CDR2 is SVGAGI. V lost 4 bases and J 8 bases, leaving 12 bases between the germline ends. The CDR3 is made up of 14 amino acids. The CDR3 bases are TGTGCCAGCAGTTTACAGGGAATTTATTCACCCCTCCACTTT. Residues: CASSLQGIYSPLHF.

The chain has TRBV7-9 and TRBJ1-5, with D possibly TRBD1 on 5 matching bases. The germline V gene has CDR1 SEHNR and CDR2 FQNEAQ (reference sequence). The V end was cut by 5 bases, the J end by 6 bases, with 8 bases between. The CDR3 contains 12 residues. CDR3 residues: CASSTGPQPQHF. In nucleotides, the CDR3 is TGTGCCAGCAGCACAGGCCCTCAGCCCCAGCATTTT.

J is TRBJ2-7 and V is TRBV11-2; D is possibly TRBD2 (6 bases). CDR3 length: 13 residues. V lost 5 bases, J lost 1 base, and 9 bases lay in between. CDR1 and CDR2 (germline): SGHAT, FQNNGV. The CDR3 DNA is TGTGCCAGCAGCCCCGGGGGTTCCTACGAGCAGTACTTC. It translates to CASSPGGSYEQYF.

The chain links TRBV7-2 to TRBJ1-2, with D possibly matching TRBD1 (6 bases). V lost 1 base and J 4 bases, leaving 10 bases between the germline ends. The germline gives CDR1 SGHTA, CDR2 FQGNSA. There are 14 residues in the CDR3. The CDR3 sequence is CASSLGRQVYGYTF. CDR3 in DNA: TGTGCCAGCAGCTTAGGACGACAGGTCTATGGCTACACCTTC.

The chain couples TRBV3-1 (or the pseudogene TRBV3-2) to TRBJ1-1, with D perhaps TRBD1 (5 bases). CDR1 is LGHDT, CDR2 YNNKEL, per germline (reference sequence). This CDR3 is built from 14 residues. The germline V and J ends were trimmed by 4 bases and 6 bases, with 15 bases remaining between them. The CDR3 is CASSLSRRGAEAFF. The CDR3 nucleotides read TGTGCCAGCAGCCTTTCACGCCGGGGGGCTGAAGCTTTCTTT.

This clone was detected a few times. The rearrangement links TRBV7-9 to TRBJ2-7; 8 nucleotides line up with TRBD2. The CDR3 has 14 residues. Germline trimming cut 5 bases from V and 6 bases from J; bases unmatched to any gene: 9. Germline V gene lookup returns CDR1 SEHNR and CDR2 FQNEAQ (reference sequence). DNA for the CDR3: TGTGCCAGCAGCGTCCACCGGGAGGGATCCGAGCAGTACTTC. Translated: CASSVHREGSEQYF.

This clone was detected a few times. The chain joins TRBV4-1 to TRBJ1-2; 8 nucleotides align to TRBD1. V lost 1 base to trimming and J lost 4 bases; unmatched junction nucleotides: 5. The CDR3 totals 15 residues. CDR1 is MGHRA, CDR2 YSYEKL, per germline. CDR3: CASSQGQGASYGYTF. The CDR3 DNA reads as TGCGCCAGCAGCCAAGGGCAGGGGGCGTCCTATGGCTACACCTTC.

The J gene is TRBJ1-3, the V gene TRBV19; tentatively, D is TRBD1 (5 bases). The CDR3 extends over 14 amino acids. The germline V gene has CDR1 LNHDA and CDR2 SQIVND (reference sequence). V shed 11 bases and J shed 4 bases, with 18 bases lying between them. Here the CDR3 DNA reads TGTGCCTCCCAGGGAGGGGCTTCGGGAAACACCATATATTTT. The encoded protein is CASQGGASGNTIYF.

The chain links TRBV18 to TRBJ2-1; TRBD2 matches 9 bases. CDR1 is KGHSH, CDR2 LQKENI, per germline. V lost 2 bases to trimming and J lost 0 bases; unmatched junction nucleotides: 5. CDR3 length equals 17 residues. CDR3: CASSPWPSGNSYNEQFF. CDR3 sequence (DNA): TGTGCCAGCTCACCATGGCCTAGCGGGAACTCCTACAATGAGCAGTTCTTC.

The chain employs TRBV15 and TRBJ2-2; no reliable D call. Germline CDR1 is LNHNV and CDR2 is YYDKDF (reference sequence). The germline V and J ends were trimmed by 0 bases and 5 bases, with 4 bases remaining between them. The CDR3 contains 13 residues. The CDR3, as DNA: TGTGCCACCAGCAGAGATTCAACCGGGGAGCTGTTTTTT. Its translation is CATSRDSTGELFF.

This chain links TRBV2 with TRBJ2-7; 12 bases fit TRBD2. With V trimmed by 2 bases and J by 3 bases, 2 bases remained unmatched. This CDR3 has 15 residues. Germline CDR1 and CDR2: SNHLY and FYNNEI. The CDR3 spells CASSELAGGYYEQYF. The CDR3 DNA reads TGTGCCAGCAGTGAACTAGCGGGAGGGTACTACGAGCAGTACTTC.

The CDR3 DNA reads TGCAGCGTTGAGCCCCCGGTGACTCGGGATACGCAGTATTTT. This gives the protein CSVEPPVTRDTQYF. The chain couples TRBV29-1 to TRBJ2-3; no definite D call. V gave up 3 bases and J gave up 6 bases, with 16 bases separating them. Germline-derived CDR1 and CDR2 are SQVTM and ANQGSEA. The length of the CDR3 is 14 residues.

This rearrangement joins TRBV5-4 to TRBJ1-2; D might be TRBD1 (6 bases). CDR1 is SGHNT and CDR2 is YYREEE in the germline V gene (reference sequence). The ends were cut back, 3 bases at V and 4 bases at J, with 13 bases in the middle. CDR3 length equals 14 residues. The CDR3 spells CASSSGQGLYGYTF. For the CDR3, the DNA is TGTGCCAGCAGCTCGGGACAAGGTCTCTATGGCTACACCTTC.

The CDR3 bases are TGTGCCAGTCGGCCTCGTGAGGGTTCTAGTCAGCCCCAGCATTTT. This gives the protein CASRPREGSSQPQHF. This rearrangement joins TRBV19 to TRBJ1-5; no reliable D call. CDR1 and CDR2 (germline): LNHDA, SQIVND (reference sequence). V shed 8 bases and J shed 6 bases, with 20 bases lying between them. CDR3 length: 15 amino acids.

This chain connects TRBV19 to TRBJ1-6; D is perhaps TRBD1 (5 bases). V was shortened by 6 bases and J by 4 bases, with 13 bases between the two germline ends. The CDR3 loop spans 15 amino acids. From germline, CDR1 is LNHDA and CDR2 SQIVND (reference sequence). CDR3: CASRVRGQYNSPLHF. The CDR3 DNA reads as TGTGCCAGTAGAGTAAGGGGCCAATATAATTCACCCCTCCACTTT.

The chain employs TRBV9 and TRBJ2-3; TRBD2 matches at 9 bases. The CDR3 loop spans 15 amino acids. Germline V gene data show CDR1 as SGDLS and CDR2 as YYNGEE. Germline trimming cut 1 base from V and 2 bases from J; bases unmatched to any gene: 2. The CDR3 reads CASSVLAGLTDTQYF. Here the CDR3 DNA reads TGTGCCAGCAGCGTACTAGCGGGACTCACAGATACGCAGTATTTT.

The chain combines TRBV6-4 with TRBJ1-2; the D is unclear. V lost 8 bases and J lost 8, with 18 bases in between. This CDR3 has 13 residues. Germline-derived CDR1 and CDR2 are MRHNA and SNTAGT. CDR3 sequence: CASSGDSVVGYTF. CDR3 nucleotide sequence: TGTGCCAGCTCGGGTGATTCCGTGGTCGGCTACACCTTC.